These 24 T cell receptor beta chains were all obtained from the same sample, sequenced in a study of human T cells and chemical hapten exposure. MiXCR, applied by TCRdb to the RACE reads, yields one record per CDR3 protein. The sample consists of 330,000 or so distinct CDR3 sequences, about 6% of them appearing once. The time point denotes: patch test 2, 6 weeks after DPC sensitization. The treatment is: therapeutic diphenylcyclopropenone sensitization with weekly scalp DPC. The specimen was whole blood, collected in connection with sensitization to the hapten diphenylcyclopropenone (DPC). All receptors come from a woman younger than 30 with alopecia areata. Some clones in this sample may be carry-over from other donors' samples.

The rearrangement uses TRBV12-3 or TRBV12-4 and TRBJ2-3; no definite D call. V dropped 10 bases and J dropped 6 bases, with 14 bases sitting between them. The CDR3 totals 12 residues. The CDR3 loop reads CATHFSLDTQYF. Here the CDR3 DNA reads TGTGCCACCCACTTCTCACTGGATACGCAGTATTTT.

This clonotype was detected only a few times. This chain joins TRBV15 and TRBJ1-2; 7 bases match TRBD1. Germline-derived CDR1 and CDR2 are LNHNV and YYDKDF (reference sequence). With 2 bases clipped from V and 1 base from J, the junction kept 1 base outside the gene matches. The CDR3 has 14 residues. The DNA of the CDR3 is TGTGCCACCAGCAGACAGGGGGTTAACTATGGCTACACCTTC. It encodes CATSRQGVNYGYTF.

The chain uses TRBV7-9 and TRBJ2-5; D might be TRBD2 (5 bases). Germline values: CDR1 SEHNR, CDR2 FQNEAQ (reference sequence). The V end lost 8 bases, the J end lost 4 bases, and 11 bases lay between the germline ends. The CDR3 sequence is 12 residues long. The CDR3: CASGGGLETQYF. CDR3 DNA sequence: TGTGCCAGCGGAGGAGGACTAGAGACCCAGTACTTC.

This clonotype appeared a few times. The CDR3 nucleotides read TGCGCCAGCAGTCCAACCGGTGTCCGAGATGGCTACACCTTC. Its protein is CASSPTGVRDGYTF. The V call is TRBV5-1, the J call TRBJ1-2; D is unclear. With 5 bases removed from V and 6 bases from J, the gap between germline ends came to 17 bases. Germline lookup yields CDR1 SGHRS and CDR2 YFSETQ. This CDR3 contains 14 residues.

This clonotype was observed many times. This chain uses TRBV4-3 with TRBJ1-5; D is unresolved. Trimming took 0 bases from V and 5 from J, leaving 8 bases between them. Germline assignment: CDR1 LGHNA and CDR2 YSLEER. The CDR3 is made up of 14 amino acids. The CDR3 is CASSQDRGYQPQHF. CDR3 coding DNA: TGCGCCAGCAGCCAAGACCGAGGCTATCAGCCCCAGCATTTT.

This clonotype was counted a few times. The V and J genes are TRBV7-3 and TRBJ1-1, with TRBD1 as a possible D gene (6 bases). The CDR3 covers 15 residues. Germline V gene lookup returns CDR1 SGHTA and CDR2 FQGTGA. V was shortened by 2 bases and J by 6 bases, with 16 bases between the two germline ends. The CDR3 here is CASSLFGGVTAEAFF. The CDR3 DNA follows: TGTGCCAGCAGCTTATTCGGGGGCGTAACGGCTGAAGCTTTCTTT.

This clonotype was seen a few times. The chain is built from TRBV12-3 or TRBV12-4 and TRBJ1-6; D gene unclear. V was pared by 3 bases and J by 8 bases, with 8 bases between. The CDR3 consists of 13 residues. Here the CDR3 DNA reads TGTGCCAGCAGTTTCCACAGTTATTCACCCCTCCACTTT. Protein: CASSFHSYSPLHF.

The rearrangement uses TRBV5-1 and TRBJ2-3, with 9 bases aligning to TRBD1. J gave up 3 bases and V 4 bases, and 12 bases lay outside the gene matches. The germline CDR1 and CDR2 sequences are SGHRS and YFSETQ. The CDR3 consists of 17 residues. For the CDR3, the DNA is TGCGCCAGCAGCCGACAGGGGGTGGTTTTTGGTACAGATACGCAGTATTTT. Encoded protein: CASSRQGVVFGTDTQYF. Supplemented by reference TRBV5-1 and TRBJ2-3, the full variable domain reads KAGVTQTPRYLIKTRGQQVTLSCSPISGHRSVSWYQQTPGQGLQFLFEYFSETQRNKGNFPGRFSGRQFSNSRSEMNVSTLELGDSALYLCASSRQGVVFGTDTQYFGPGTRLTVL.

This clonotype was recorded at least ten times. The J gene is TRBJ1-6, the V gene TRBV3-1; weak D call: TRBD1 (6 bases). The ends were cut back, 4 bases at V and 7 bases at J, with 14 bases in the middle. The CDR3 sequence is 15 residues long. Germline V gene sequence: CDR1 LGHDT, CDR2 YNNKEL (reference sequence). CDR3 protein: CASSPLGGPNSPLHF. The CDR3 DNA reads TGTGCCAGCAGCCCCTTAGGGGGGCCAAATTCACCCCTCCACTTT.

This clonotype was counted many times. The J gene is TRBJ1-1, the V gene TRBV6-5; unclear D gene. Germline V gene lookup returns CDR1 MNHEY and CDR2 SVGAGI. This CDR3 contains 14 residues. V was clipped by 2 bases and J by 0 bases, with 7 bases between them. The CDR3 sequence is CASSYNAMNTEAFF. The CDR3 coding sequence is TGTGCCAGCAGTTACAATGCAATGAACACTGAAGCTTTCTTT.

Only a few counts were recorded for this clonotype. The gene calls are TRBV7-3 and TRBJ2-3, with TRBD2 identical over 7 bases. V gave up 8 bases and J gave up 2 bases; unmatched junction bases: 10. The CDR3 covers 15 residues. Germline V CDR1 and CDR2: SGHTA, FQGTGA. This CDR3 is CASSDAGGTTDTQYF. CDR3 DNA sequence: TGTGCCAGCTCCGATGCCGGGGGGACCACAGATACGCAGTATTTT.

This clonotype was observed a handful of times. The genes are TRBV6-2 or TRBV6-3 and TRBJ1-2; no definite D call. The germline V and J ends were trimmed by 0 bases and 2 bases, with 7 bases remaining between them. CDR3 length equals 14 residues. Germline V lookup: CDR1 MNHEY, CDR2 SVGEGT. The CDR3 nucleotides are TGTGCCAGCAGTTACTCGGAACTCAACTATGGCTACACCTTC. The encoded protein is CASSYSELNYGYTF.

As regards this clonotype: A single base separates this from a much larger clone, so it may be a read error. The chain joins TRBV12-3 or TRBV12-4 to TRBJ1-1, with D possibly TRBD1 on 6 matching bases. The V and J ends lost 2 bases and 4 bases respectively, with 8 bases between them. This CDR3 has 13 residues. CDR3 loop: CASSLRGATEAFF. CDR3 in DNA: TGTGCCAGCAGTTTAAGGGGGGCCACTGAAGCTTTCTTT.

The sample holds a few counts of this clonotype. This chain uses TRBV7-2 with TRBJ2-1; the match to TRBD1 covers 7 bases. The CDR3 runs to 15 residues. Germline V lookup: CDR1 SGHTA, CDR2 FQGNSA. The V and J ends lost 4 bases and 9 bases, in that order; junction bases with no gene match: 12. The CDR3, as DNA: TGTGCCAGCAGCTCCCAAACGGGGACAGAGTTTGAGCAGTTCTTC. It encodes CASSSQTGTEFEQFF.

This clonotype was seen only a few times. The chain couples TRBV9 to TRBJ1-3; tentative D call: TRBD1 (5 bases). Germline loops: CDR1 SGDLS, CDR2 YYNGEE. Trimming left V 0 bases short and J 4 bases short, with 11 bases between. The CDR3 length is 15 residues. The CDR3 DNA is TGTGCCAGCAGCGTAGGTGGTCGGGACGGAAACACCATATATTTT. It translates to CASSVGGRDGNTIYF.

This clonotype was seen a few times. V and J are TRBV7-2 and TRBJ2-5; weak D call: TRBD2 (5 bases). This CDR3 has 13 residues. Germline assignment: CDR1 SGHTA and CDR2 FQGNSA. V lost 3 bases to trimming and J lost 7 bases, with 12 bases between them. CDR3 in DNA: TGTGCCAGCAGCTTTAAGGGAGAAGGGACCCAGTACTTC. Translated: CASSFKGEGTQYF.

The chain has TRBV7-2 and TRBJ2-2; 7 positions agree with TRBD1. The CDR3 is made up of 16 amino acids. Germline lookup yields CDR1 SGHTA and CDR2 FQGNSA. V dropped 5 bases and J dropped 1; count of bases not matched to a gene: 7. In DNA form, the CDR3 reads TGTGCCAGCAGCCCAGGACAGGTCCTGAACACCGGGGAGCTGTTTTTT. This translates into CASSPGQVLNTGELFF.

The rearrangement joins TRBV12-3 or TRBV12-4 to TRBJ2-5, with D perhaps matching TRBD2 (6 bases). The CDR3 is 14 amino acids. V lost 6 bases, J lost 11 bases, and 22 bases lay in between. This CDR3 reads CASSPAEGFERQYF. The CDR3 region has the DNA TGTGCCAGCAGCCCTGCGGAGGGATTCGAGAGACAGTACTTC.

At least ten counts were recorded for this clonotype. The rearrangement joins TRBV12-3 or TRBV12-4 to TRBJ2-3, with 7 bases that match TRBD2. V lost 5 bases to trimming and J lost 5 bases; unmatched junction nucleotides: 7. The CDR3 extends over 14 amino acids. The CDR3 is CASSPRTRGDTQYF. In nucleotides, the CDR3 is TGTGCCAGCAGTCCCCGGACTAGAGGAGATACGCAGTATTTT.

This clonotype was seen a few times. V is TRBV28 and J is TRBJ2-7; 7 bases are shared with TRBD2. V lost 6 bases and J lost 2; bases outside the gene matches: 10. Germline CDR1 is MDHEN and CDR2 is SYDVKM. The CDR3 consists of 15 residues. The CDR3 loop reads CASRPQVAGPYEQYF. The CDR3 DNA reads TGTGCCAGCAGACCCCAGGTAGCGGGCCCCTACGAGCAGTACTTC.

This clonotype was observed many times. The CDR3 nucleotides read TGTGCCAGCAGCGGGGGAGGCAATGAGCAGTTCTTC. It translates to CASSGGGNEQFF. The V call is TRBV6-2 or TRBV6-3, the J call TRBJ2-1; D is perhaps TRBD2 (6 bases). The V and J ends lost 6 bases and 6 bases respectively, with 9 bases between them. The CDR3 is 12 amino acids. Germline V CDR1 and CDR2: MNHEY, SVGEGT.

In DNA form, the CDR3 reads TGTGCCAGCAGTTTAGGTGGTAGGAGCGGGGAGCTGTTTTTT. This encodes CASSLGGRSGELFF. This chain connects TRBV28 to TRBJ2-2; D ambiguous. Germline lookup yields CDR1 MDHEN and CDR2 SYDVKM. With 2 bases removed from V and 7 bases from J, the gap between germline ends came to 11 bases. The CDR3 is 14 amino acids.

This clonotype was picked up many times. The chain links TRBV6-6 to TRBJ1-4; D unresolved. Germline CDR1 and CDR2: MNHNY and SVGAGI (reference sequence). The CDR3 sequence is 14 residues long. The ends were cut back, 3 bases at V and 8 bases at J, with 13 bases in the middle. CDR3 DNA: TGTGCCAGCAGTTATGCGGAATACGGCGAAAAACTGTTTTTT. Amino acids: CASSYAEYGEKLFF.

This clonotype was detected ten times or more. V is TRBV28 and J is TRBJ1-5, with D maybe TRBD1 (5 bases). Trimming took off 7 bases at V and 5 bases at J, with 15 bases between the two ends. The CDR3 consists of 14 residues. Germline-derived CDR1 and CDR2 are MDHEN and SYDVKM. The CDR3 bases are TGTGCCAGCACTACCTGGCGGGGGGATCAGCCCCAGCATTTT. Translated: CASTTWRGDQPQHF.